Listed here are 28 T cell receptor beta chains from one sample, sequenced in a study of blood T cell repertoires in COVID-19. Sequencing was performed with immunoSEQ multiplex PCR; in TCRdb, only in-frame clones are kept and a portion is missing. The repertoire holds 300,000 to 350,000 clones, with 86% as singletons. The sequenced sample consisted of PBMCs or T cells enriched from blood (not recorded which). The receptor source for this set is a middle-aged woman with acute COVID-19.

The chain has TRBV2 and TRBJ1-5, with a tentative D call TRBD1 (6 bases). The V end was cut by 0 bases, the J end by 6 bases, with 12 bases between. The CDR3 extends over 15 amino acids. Germline values: CDR1 SNHLY, CDR2 FYNNEI. The CDR3 here is CASSEARQGSQPQHF. CDR3 nucleotides: TGTGCCAGCAGTGAAGCGAGGCAGGGGTCTCAGCCCCAGCATTTT.

This chain links TRBV5-5 with TRBJ2-1, with a weak D call TRBD1 (6 bases). The V gene's germline CDR1 is SGHKS and CDR2 YYEKEE (reference sequence). The V end lost 4 bases, the J end lost 6 bases, and 11 bases lay between the germline ends. The CDR3 extends over 13 amino acids. The CDR3 loop is CASSTGQFNEQFF. The CDR3 DNA follows: TGTGCCAGCAGCACTGGACAGTTCAATGAGCAGTTCTTC.

The chain employs TRBV28 and TRBJ1-3; D might be TRBD1 (6 bases). CDR3 length: 15 residues. Trimming took off 3 bases at V and 1 base at J, with 10 bases between the two ends. Germline assignment: CDR1 MDHEN and CDR2 SYDVKM. The CDR3 DNA follows: TGTGCCAGCAGTTTCAGAGGGGGATCTGGAAACACCATATATTTT. This gives the protein CASSFRGGSGNTIYF.

This sequence joins TRBV7-2 and TRBJ1-5; D is perhaps TRBD1 (6 bases). The V gene lost 7 bases and the J gene lost 7 bases, with 11 bases spanning the gap. Per the germline V gene, CDR1 is SGHTA and CDR2 is FQGNSA. The CDR3 consists of 12 residues. CDR3 nucleotide sequence: TGTGCCAGCAACAGGGATGGACAGCCCCAGCATTTT. It codes for CASNRDGQPQHF.

The chain joins TRBV2 to TRBJ2-2; D may be TRBD2 (6 bases). Germline V gives CDR1 SNHLY, CDR2 FYNNEI. CDR3 length equals 15 residues. The V gene lost 0 bases and the J gene lost 1 base, with 6 bases spanning the gap. CDR3 bases: TGTGCCAGCAGTGAAGCGCGGGGGAACACCGGGGAGCTGTTTTTT. It encodes CASSEARGNTGELFF.

J is TRBJ1-1 and V is TRBV18; a possible D gene is TRBD1 (5 bases). Germline CDR1 KGHSH, CDR2 LQKENI. The V end was cut by 6 bases, the J end by 5 bases, with 13 bases between. CDR3 length: 13 residues. The CDR3 reads CASSLGGKTEAFF. CDR3 sequence (DNA): TGTGCCAGCTCCCTCGGGGGGAAAACTGAAGCTTTCTTT.

V gene TRBV28 combines with J gene TRBJ2-1, with a tentative D call TRBD1 (6 bases). Germline V gives CDR1 MDHEN, CDR2 SYDVKM. This CDR3 region has 16 residues. V was clipped by 4 bases and J by 1 base, with 14 bases between them. CDR3 nucleotide sequence: TGTGCCAGCAGTTCCCCACAGGGAATTTCCTACAATGAGCAGTTCTTC. Protein product: CASSSPQGISYNEQFF.

The chain recombines TRBV6-5 with TRBJ2-7; TRBD1 matches 7 bases. Germline assignment: CDR1 MNHEY and CDR2 SVGAGI. V lost 4 bases and J lost 2; bases outside the gene matches: 8. The CDR3 covers 15 residues. The chain's CDR3 is CASSSTRTGAYEQYF. In DNA form, the CDR3 reads TGTGCCAGCAGTTCTACACGGACAGGCGCCTACGAGCAGTACTTC.

The chain is built from TRBV3-1 (or the pseudogene TRBV3-2) and TRBJ2-7, with 8 positions matching TRBD2. Germline-derived CDR1 and CDR2 are LGHDT and YNNKEL (reference sequence). Losses at the gene ends were 4 bases for V and 4 bases for J; bases not matched to a gene: 0. The length of the CDR3 is 12 residues. CDR3 loop: CASSLAGYEQYF. The CDR3 region has the DNA TGTGCCAGCAGCCTAGCGGGGTACGAGCAGTACTTC.

The V call is TRBV4-3, the J call TRBJ2-2; possibly TRBD1 for D (5 bases). V was pared by 0 bases and J by 6 bases, with 11 bases between. Germline values: CDR1 LGHNA, CDR2 YSLEER. CDR3 length equals 15 residues. The CDR3 loop is CASSQDREYPGELFF. The CDR3, as DNA: TGCGCCAGCAGCCAAGACAGGGAATATCCCGGGGAGCTGTTTTTT.

The chain couples TRBV20-1 to TRBJ1-2, with TRBD1 identical over 9 bases. This CDR3 contains 16 residues. CDR1 DFQATT and CDR2 SNEGSKA come from the germline V gene (reference sequence). V dropped 3 bases and J dropped 2; count of bases not matched to a gene: 10. The CDR3 spells CSASSIAGQGNYGYTF. The CDR3 DNA reads as TGCAGTGCTAGTAGTATTGCGGGACAGGGCAACTATGGCTACACCTTC.

This chain connects TRBV25-1 to TRBJ2-1; a weak D match, TRBD1 (6 bases). CDR3 length equals 14 residues. Germline lookup yields CDR1 MGHDK and CDR2 SYGVNS. The V end lost 5 bases, the J end lost 8 bases, and 16 bases lay between the germline ends. CDR3 in DNA: TGTGCCAGCAGTAGCCCCGGGACAATACATGAGCAGTTCTTC. This sequence encodes CASSSPGTIHEQFF.

This rearrangement joins TRBV7-2 to TRBJ2-7, with TRBD1 as a possible D gene (5 bases). Germline V gives CDR1 SGHTA, CDR2 FQGNSA. V was clipped by 3 bases and J by 2 bases, with 14 bases between them. This CDR3 contains 15 residues. The CDR3 sequence: CASSFIRSGPYEQYF. CDR3 nucleotides: TGTGCCAGCAGCTTTATTCGTTCAGGGCCCTACGAGCAGTACTTC.

The V gene is TRBV18, the J gene TRBJ2-5; 11 positions match TRBD1. Germline assignment: CDR1 KGHSH and CDR2 LQKENI. The junction had 3 bases not matched to a gene; V was cut back by 0 bases and J by 3 bases. CDR3 length equals 16 residues. The CDR3 loop reads CASSPPGQGAKETQYF. The CDR3 DNA is TGTGCCAGCTCACCACCCGGACAGGGGGCGAAAGAGACCCAGTACTTC.

The rearrangement uses TRBV5-1 and TRBJ2-1; 8 positions agree with TRBD2. The length of the CDR3 is 15 residues. The J segment lost 6 bases and the V segment lost 7 bases, leaving 12 bases of the junction unmatched. Germline CDR1 reads SGHRS; CDR2 reads YFSETQ. The CDR3 nucleotides are TGCGCCAGCCAAAGGGGCGGGGGGTTAGTCAATGAGCAGTTCTTC. It yields the protein CASQRGGGLVNEQFF.

The rearrangement links TRBV6-2 or TRBV6-3 to TRBJ2-6; D may be TRBD2 (6 bases). This CDR3 has 16 amino acids. Trimming cost V 4 bases and J 0 bases, with 10 bases left between them. Germline V gives CDR1 MNHEY, CDR2 SVGEGT. The CDR3 sequence is CASSFSGGSGANVLTF. The DNA of the CDR3 is TGTGCCAGCAGTTTTTCCGGGGGCTCTGGGGCCAACGTCCTGACTTTC.

The chain carries TRBV5-1 and TRBJ2-3; 8 bases are shared with TRBD2. Germline V gene data show CDR1 as SGHRS and CDR2 as YFSETQ. J was trimmed by 0 bases and V by 4 bases; bases with no gene match: 10. The CDR3 has 17 residues. CDR3 in amino acids: CASSGRASGSSTDTQYF. The CDR3 DNA reads as TGCGCCAGCAGCGGGAGGGCTAGCGGGTCCAGCACAGATACGCAGTATTTT. The whole variable domain, remainder taken from reference TRBV5-1 and TRBJ2-3, is KAGVTQTPRYLIKTRGQQVTLSCSPISGHRSVSWYQQTPGQGLQFLFEYFSETQRNKGNFPGRFSGRQFSNSRSEMNVSTLELGDSALYLCASSGRASGSSTDTQYFGPGTRLTVL.

The chain links TRBV14 to TRBJ1-2; TRBD1 is a possible D gene (6 bases). V was trimmed by 3 bases and J by 7 bases, leaving 9 bases between them. This CDR3 has 12 amino acids. Germline V gene data show CDR1 as SGHDN and CDR2 as FVKESK. In DNA form, the CDR3 reads TGTGCCAGCAGCCACGGGACACTTGGCTACACCTTC. Translation: CASSHGTLGYTF.

The chain recombines TRBV4-2 with TRBJ2-7; 11 positions agree with TRBD2. Germline V lookup: CDR1 LGHNA, CDR2 YNFKEQ. This CDR3 comprises 16 residues. J was trimmed by 2 bases and V by 4 bases; bases with no gene match: 7. The CDR3 spells CASSLSLAGGTYEQYF. The CDR3 DNA sequence: TGTGCCAGCAGCCTATCCCTAGCGGGAGGTACCTACGAGCAGTACTTC.

The chain carries TRBV7-2 and TRBJ2-2, with a weak D call TRBD2 (6 bases). The CDR3 has 14 amino acids. Trimming cost V 3 bases and J 2 bases, with 7 bases left between them. Germline V gene sequence: CDR1 SGHTA, CDR2 FQGNSA. The CDR3 nucleotides are TGTGCCAGCAGCTTCGGGGGAAACACCGGGGAGCTGTTTTTT. It yields the protein CASSFGGNTGELFF.

The gene calls are TRBV18 and TRBJ2-7; TRBD2 aligns across 13 bases. Germline trimming cut 6 bases from V and 5 bases from J; bases unmatched to any gene: 7. The CDR3 runs 15 residues. The V gene's germline CDR1 is KGHSH and CDR2 LQKENI. In DNA, the CDR3 is TGTGCCAGCTCCCAGAGGACTAGCGGGGGCGACGAGCAGTACTTC. The encoded protein is CASSQRTSGGDEQYF.

This chain connects TRBV29-1 to TRBJ1-1; D gene ambiguous. Germline CDR1 and CDR2: SQVTM and ANQGSEA. Trimming shortened V by 3 bases and J by 2 bases, and 10 bases separated the two germline ends. This CDR3 spans 13 amino acids. CDR3 coding DNA: TGCAGCGTTGAGCCGAGCTTAAACACTGAAGCTTTCTTT. Translation: CSVEPSLNTEAFF.

The chain links TRBV4-1 to TRBJ2-3; 8 positions agree with TRBD1. The CDR3 length is 17 residues. V was clipped by 2 bases and J by 5 bases; unmatched bases: 12. Germline values: CDR1 MGHRA, CDR2 YSYEKL. DNA of the CDR3: TGCGCCAGCAGCCAAACCTCAATCGGAGGACAGGGAGATACGCAGTATTTT. Its translation: CASSQTSIGGQGDTQYF.

This clone has a handful of counts. J is TRBJ1-5 and V is TRBV21-1; TRBD1, the table's D call, lacks a check against the DNA. TRBV21-1 is listed as a pseudogene. This CDR3 comprises 17 residues. CDR3 protein: CASSKPRGRGGWQPQHF. CDR3 nucleotides: TGTGCCAGCAGCAAACCCAGGGGCAGGGGCGGGTGGCAGCCCCAGCATTTT.

The chain carries TRBV12-3 or TRBV12-4 and TRBJ1-2; D may be TRBD1 (6 bases). The germline V and J ends were trimmed by 7 bases and 4 bases, with 13 bases remaining between them. The CDR3 runs 13 residues. The chain's CDR3 is CASNTGTPYGYTF. Here the CDR3 DNA reads TGTGCCAGCAATACCGGGACACCCTATGGCTACACCTTC.

The chain employs TRBV5-6 and TRBJ1-2, with D perhaps matching TRBD1 (5 bases). This CDR3 region has 18 residues. Between the trimmed V and J ends, which lost 0 bases and 6 bases, there was a span of 24 bases. Germline V gene data show CDR1 as SGHDT and CDR2 as YYEEEE. The CDR3 region is CASSLGWGELLTTDGYTF. The CDR3 nucleotides are TGTGCCAGCAGCTTGGGGTGGGGGGAACTGCTGACGACGGATGGCTACACCTTC.

The chain links TRBV6-2 or TRBV6-3 to TRBJ1-3, with D tentatively TRBD1 (6 bases). CDR3 length: 20 residues. CDR1 and CDR2 from the germline V gene are MNHEY and SVGEGT. Trimming left V 0 bases short and J 0 bases short, with 21 bases between. CDR3 DNA: TGTGCCAGCAGTTACTCGTCCCAGGCGGACAGCAGCCACTCTGGAAACACCATATATTTT. Its protein product is CASSYSSQADSSHSGNTIYF.

The DNA of the CDR3 is TGTGCCAGCAGTGATCTGGGGGCTAGGAGCAATGAGCAGTTCTTC. Protein: CASSDLGARSNEQFF. The chain has TRBV2 and TRBJ2-1, with D perhaps matching TRBD1 (6 bases). From germline, CDR1 is SNHLY and CDR2 FYNNEI. The V end was cut by 3 bases, the J end by 6 bases, with 15 bases between. CDR3 size: 15 residues.